The 32 T cell receptor beta chains below come from one sample, sequenced in a study of blood T cell repertoires in COVID-19. Sequenced by immunoSEQ multiplex PCR; TCRdb stores in-frame clones only, minus some. Of about 34,000 clones listed, 80% were seen once; the top ten hold about an eighth. The source material was peripheral blood. The receptor set was obtained from a woman in her seventies with acute or convalescent COVID-19.

J is TRBJ1-1 and V is TRBV7-2; 8 bases map to TRBD1. CDR3 size: 13 residues. V shed 5 bases and J 10 bases; nucleotides not matched to a gene: 9. In germline, CDR1 is SGHTA, CDR2 FQGNSA. CDR3 DNA sequence: TGTGCCAGCAGCGTAGACAGGGGAGGAGGAGCTTTCTTT. Translation: CASSVDRGGGAFF.

The chain combines TRBV29-1 with TRBJ2-5; possible D gene TRBD2, 5 bases. Germline V gene lookup returns CDR1 SQVTM and CDR2 ANQGSEA. The CDR3 spans 14 residues. Trimming took 0 bases from V and 7 from J, leaving 15 bases between them. The CDR3 DNA is TGCAGCGTTGAAGAGGGAGACACCCTGGGGACCCAGTACTTC. This codes for CSVEEGDTLGTQYF.

CDR3 sequence (DNA): TGCGCCAGCAGCATGGACAGGGCCACAGATACGCAGTATTTT. Its protein product is CASSMDRATDTQYF. J is TRBJ2-3 and V is TRBV5-1; 8 positions match TRBD1. This CDR3 contains 14 residues. CDR1 and CDR2 from the germline V gene are SGHRS and YFSETQ. Trimming cost V 4 bases and J 2 bases; bases outside gene matches: 3. Looking up the rest from reference TRBV5-1 and TRBJ2-3 gives the full variable domain: KAGVTQTPRYLIKTRGQQVTLSCSPISGHRSVSWYQQTPGQGLQFLFEYFSETQRNKGNFPGRFSGRQFSNSRSEMNVSTLELGDSALYLCASSMDRATDTQYFGPGTRLTVL.

This chain links TRBV5-1 with TRBJ1-1, with TRBD1 matching over 8 bases. With 0 bases clipped from V and 5 bases from J, the junction kept 9 bases outside the gene matches. CDR3 length equals 16 residues. Germline V gene lookup returns CDR1 SGHRS and CDR2 YFSETQ. The CDR3 reads CASSLEAGGAGTEAFF. As DNA, the CDR3 is TGCGCCAGCAGCTTGGAGGCAGGGGGCGCGGGAACTGAAGCTTTCTTT.

This chain connects TRBV10-2 to TRBJ2-1; 8 bases are a match to TRBD2. The germline V gene encodes CDR1 WSHSY and CDR2 SAAADI. This CDR3 region has 13 residues. J gave up 7 bases and V 6 bases, and 5 bases lay outside the gene matches. CDR3 bases: TGCGCCAGCAGCCCGGGGACTAGAAATGAGCAGTTCTTC. It codes for CASSPGTRNEQFF.

In nucleotides, the CDR3 is TGTGCCAGCAGTTACTCCGGGACAGGGACCTACGAGCAGTACTTC. Translated: CASSYSGTGTYEQYF. The chain combines TRBV6-6 with TRBJ2-7; 9 bases are shared with TRBD1. Germline CDR1 and CDR2: MNHNY and SVGAGI (reference sequence). The CDR3 sequence is 15 residues long. With V trimmed by 0 bases and J by 2 bases, 2 bases remained unmatched.

J is TRBJ1-2 and V is TRBV2; weak D call: TRBD1 (6 bases). Germline-derived CDR1 and CDR2 are SNHLY and FYNNEI. Trimming removed 11 bases from V and 6 bases from J, with 25 bases in between. This CDR3 has 15 residues. CDR3 in DNA: TGTGCCGGAGGCACGTTCGCCGGGACAAGCCATGGCTACACCTTC. Its translation is CAGGTFAGTSHGYTF.

This clone was counted a single time. This sequence joins TRBV28 and TRBJ1-4; 11 nucleotides align to TRBD1. V was clipped by 5 bases and J by 7 bases; unmatched bases: 3. The germline gives CDR1 MDHEN, CDR2 SYDVKM. The CDR3 extends over 14 amino acids. CDR3 residues: CASSRTGGIEKLFF. In DNA form, the CDR3 reads TGTGCCAGCAGTCGGACAGGGGGCATTGAAAAACTGTTTTTT.

The V gene is TRBV3-1 (or the pseudogene TRBV3-2), the J gene TRBJ1-5; D is unclear. V lost 1 base, J lost 0 bases, and 7 bases lay in between. Germline V lookup: CDR1 LGHDT, CDR2 YNNKEL (reference sequence). The CDR3 is made up of 15 amino acids. CDR3 coding DNA: TGTGCCAGCAGCCAAGGCTATTATAGCAATCAGCCCCAGCATTTT. As protein: CASSQGYYSNQPQHF.

The chain recombines TRBV7-2 with TRBJ2-3; 7 bases line up with TRBD2. Germline-derived CDR1 and CDR2 are SGHTA and FQGNSA. The CDR3 runs to 14 residues. V lost 5 bases to trimming and J lost 6 bases; unmatched junction nucleotides: 8. CDR3 region: CASSTSGMSDTQYF. In DNA, the CDR3 is TGTGCCAGCAGCACCAGCGGGATGTCGGATACGCAGTATTTT.

This chain's CDR3 is CATAQGGGTDTQYF. CDR3 nucleotide sequence: TGTGCCACCGCCCAGGGGGGCGGCACAGATACGCAGTATTTT. The chain joins TRBV6-5 to TRBJ2-3, with D maybe TRBD1 (7 bases). The CDR3 loop spans 14 amino acids. Trimming took off 10 bases at V and 1 base at J, with 15 bases between the two ends. CDR1 is MNHEY and CDR2 is SVGAGI in the germline V gene.

The V gene is TRBV25-1, the J gene TRBJ1-5, with 9 bases lining up with TRBD1. The CDR3 is made up of 13 amino acids. Germline V CDR1 and CDR2: MGHDK, SYGVNS. V dropped 6 bases and J dropped 5; count of bases not matched to a gene: 2. The CDR3 spells CASRGQGYQPQHF. CDR3 DNA sequence: TGTGCCAGCAGGGGACAGGGCTATCAGCCCCAGCATTTT. The whole variable domain, filled in from reference TRBV25-1 and TRBJ1-5, reads EADIYQTPRYLVIGTGKKITLECSQTMGHDKMYWYQQDPGMELHLIHYSYGVNSTEKGDLSSESTVSRIRTEHFPLTLESARPSHTSQYLCASRGQGYQPQHFGDGTRLSIL.

This chain joins TRBV29-1 and TRBJ2-5; 8 positions match TRBD2. The CDR3 contains 15 residues. After removal of 1 base from V and 5 bases from J, the junction contained 9 bases not matched to a gene. Germline V gives CDR1 SQVTM, CDR2 ANQGSEA. For the CDR3, the DNA is TGCAGCGTTGAAGCGGGAGGGAGTCGCTTCGAGACCCAGTACTTC. Translating gives CSVEAGGSRFETQYF.

The CDR3 protein is CSVEVQGEGNTIYF. CDR3 DNA sequence: TGCAGCGTTGAAGTACAGGGGGAAGGAAACACCATATATTTT. This rearrangement joins TRBV29-1 to TRBJ1-3, with TRBD1 matching over 8 bases. J was trimmed by 4 bases and V by 1 base; bases with no gene match: 3. The CDR3 runs to 14 residues. Germline values: CDR1 SQVTM, CDR2 ANQGSEA.

The V and J genes are TRBV28 and TRBJ2-1, with D maybe TRBD2 (5 bases). The CDR3 is made up of 16 amino acids. The V end was cut by 6 bases, the J end by 0 bases, with 15 bases between. The germline V gene has CDR1 MDHEN and CDR2 SYDVKM. The CDR3 region is CASSPASLSSYNEQFF. The CDR3 DNA is TGTGCCAGCAGCCCTGCTAGCTTGAGCTCCTACAATGAGCAGTTCTTC.

V is TRBV6-6 and J is TRBJ2-2, with 7 bases identical to TRBD1. Germline assignment: CDR1 MNHNY and CDR2 SVGAGI (reference sequence). This CDR3 is 15 amino acids long. Losses at the gene ends were 6 bases for V and 1 base for J; bases not matched to a gene: 5. CDR3: CASRRRQGNTGELFF. CDR3 in DNA: TGTGCCAGCAGGCGCCGACAGGGGAACACCGGGGAGCTGTTTTTT.

This chain connects TRBV2 to TRBJ1-5; D ambiguous. Germline loops: CDR1 SNHLY, CDR2 FYNNEI. The V end was cut by 7 bases, the J end by 5 bases, with 12 bases between. The CDR3 runs 13 residues. The CDR3 bases are TGTGCCAGCATGGCGGACGGGGATCAGCCCCAGCATTTT. The encoded protein is CASMADGDQPQHF.

J is TRBJ2-5 and V is TRBV27, with 9 nucleotides matching TRBD2. Germline V lookup: CDR1 MNHEY, CDR2 SMNVEV (reference sequence). V lost 2 bases, J lost 5 bases, and 6 bases stayed unmatched. This CDR3 region has 15 residues. CDR3 nucleotides: TGTGCCAGCAGTTTAAAGCCTAGCGGGGCCGAGACCCAGTACTTC. Translating it yields CASSLKPSGAETQYF.

The chain joins TRBV7-2 to TRBJ1-2, with 7 positions matching TRBD1. This CDR3 comprises 15 residues. V gave up 5 bases and J gave up 4 bases; unmatched junction bases: 10. CDR1 and CDR2 (germline): SGHTA, FQGNSA. The CDR3 DNA follows: TGTGCCAGCAGCCTTAACACAGGGGCGACCTATGGCTACACCTTC. Protein sequence: CASSLNTGATYGYTF. The whole variable domain, remainder taken from reference TRBV7-2 and TRBJ1-2, is GAGVSQSPSNKVTEKGKDVELRCDPISGHTALYWYRQSLGQGLEFLIYFQGNSAPDKSGLPSDRFSAERTGGSVSTLTIQRTQQEDSAVYLCASSLNTGATYGYTFGSGTRLTVV.

The CDR3 DNA is TGTGCCAGCAGCCAAGATGGAGGTCGGACTGAAGCTTTCTTT. Amino acids: CASSQDGGRTEAFF. The chain links TRBV4-2 to TRBJ1-1; D ambiguous. There are 14 residues in the CDR3. V was clipped by 0 bases and J by 5 bases, with 10 bases between them. Germline CDR1 and CDR2: LGHNA and YNFKEQ.

The chain combines TRBV6-2 or TRBV6-3 with TRBJ2-1, with 12 positions matching TRBD2. Germline trimming cut 6 bases from V and 2 bases from J; bases unmatched to any gene: 14. From germline, CDR1 is MNHEY and CDR2 SVGEGT. This CDR3 region has 19 residues. CDR3 in amino acids: CASSLPFRLAGDTYNEQFF. The CDR3 DNA sequence: TGTGCCAGCAGCCTCCCCTTTCGACTAGCGGGAGACACCTACAATGAGCAGTTCTTC.

This clone appeared a single time. The rearrangement joins TRBV19 to TRBJ1-5, with D possibly TRBD1 on 6 matching bases. Germline lookup yields CDR1 LNHDA and CDR2 SQIVND (reference sequence). CDR3 length: 14 residues. V was shortened by 8 bases and J by 2 bases, with 13 bases between the two germline ends. The DNA of the CDR3 is TGTGCCAGTCAAACAGGGCTTGGCAATCAGCCCCAGCATTTT. Translated: CASQTGLGNQPQHF.

The chain employs TRBV28 and TRBJ1-4, with a weak D call TRBD1 (6 bases). This CDR3 contains 14 residues. CDR1 MDHEN and CDR2 SYDVKM come from the germline V gene. V dropped 0 bases and J dropped 10 bases, with 12 bases sitting between them. CDR3 sequence (DNA): TGTGCCAGCAGTTTATGGTTAGGGGGGGCAAAACTGTTTTTT. Translating it yields CASSLWLGGAKLFF.

V usage is TRBV7-9 and J usage is TRBJ1-2; D is unclear. The CDR3 has 15 residues. Germline-derived CDR1 and CDR2 are SEHNR and FQNEAQ (reference sequence). Trimming shortened V by 0 bases and J by 1 base, and 9 bases separated the two germline ends. The CDR3 sequence is CASSLARGDNYGYTF. In DNA, the CDR3 is TGTGCCAGCAGCTTAGCCCGGGGAGATAACTATGGCTACACCTTC.

The rearrangement links TRBV11-1 to TRBJ2-3, with TRBD2 matching over 11 bases. CDR3 length equals 16 residues. The germline gives CDR1 SGHAT, CDR2 FQDESV (reference sequence). Unmatched junction bases numbered 5, after V lost 1 base and J lost 5 bases. The CDR3 DNA sequence: TGTGCCAGCAGCTTAGTAGCGGGGGGGCTTAGAGATACGCAGTATTTT. Amino acid sequence: CASSLVAGGLRDTQYF.

The rearrangement joins TRBV5-4 to TRBJ2-6; no clear D. With 4 bases removed from V and 2 bases from J, the gap between germline ends came to 4 bases. Germline V CDR1 and CDR2: SGHNT, YYREEE (reference sequence). The CDR3 sequence is 13 residues long. The CDR3 spells CASSVTGANVLTF. CDR3 DNA sequence: TGTGCCAGCAGCGTCACTGGGGCCAACGTCCTGACTTTC.

Here the CDR3 DNA reads TGTGCCAGCAGCCAAGACCTCCCTCTCGGGACTAGAGGTATAGATACGCAGTATTTT. Protein product: CASSQDLPLGTRGIDTQYF. The V call is TRBV4-2, the J call TRBJ2-3; the match to TRBD2 covers 8 bases. This CDR3 has 19 amino acids. The V and J ends lost 0 bases and 5 bases, in that order; junction bases with no gene match: 16. In germline, CDR1 is LGHNA, CDR2 YNFKEQ.

V and J are TRBV19 and TRBJ1-5, with D uncertain. The germline V and J ends were trimmed by 3 bases and 7 bases, with 7 bases remaining between them. Germline CDR1 is LNHDA and CDR2 is SQIVND (reference sequence). The CDR3 sequence is 12 residues long. The CDR3 DNA sequence: TGTGCCAGTAGTATGGCGGGGCAGCCCCAGCATTTT. Its protein product is CASSMAGQPQHF.

The chain couples TRBV19 to TRBJ2-2; 9 bases are a match to TRBD1. Unmatched junction bases numbered 2, after V lost 3 bases and J lost 3 bases. Germline CDR1 and CDR2: LNHDA and SQIVND (reference sequence). CDR3 length: 15 residues. The CDR3 is CASSIRDRDTGELFF. The CDR3 nucleotides are TGTGCCAGTAGTATTCGGGACAGGGACACCGGGGAGCTGTTTTTT.

This clone appeared a single time. This sequence joins TRBV6-5 and TRBJ2-7; 7 positions agree with TRBD1. Germline V gene lookup returns CDR1 MNHEY and CDR2 SVGAGI. The CDR3 spans 15 residues. With 7 bases clipped from V and 2 bases from J, the junction kept 11 bases outside the gene matches. As DNA, the CDR3 is TGTGCCAGCAATATGAAACGACAGGGAACCTACGAGCAGTACTTC. This gives the protein CASNMKRQGTYEQYF.

This clone was observed a single time. The rearrangement links TRBV6-5 to TRBJ2-3; D is uncertain. V lost 6 bases, J lost 5 bases, and 12 bases lay in between. This CDR3 region has 13 residues. Germline V gene sequence: CDR1 MNHEY, CDR2 SVGAGI. This CDR3 is CASSRENRDTQYF. The CDR3 coding sequence is TGTGCCAGCAGCCGAGAGAACAGAGATACGCAGTATTTT.

The J gene is TRBJ2-1, the V gene TRBV9; 10 bases line up with TRBD1. With 1 base clipped from V and 0 bases from J, the junction kept 4 bases outside the gene matches. This CDR3 comprises 17 residues. Germline CDR1 reads SGDLS; CDR2 reads YYNGEE. The DNA for the CDR3 is TGTGCCAGCAGCGTAAACAGGGACAGGGGCTCCTACAATGAGCAGTTCTTC. Amino acid sequence: CASSVNRDRGSYNEQFF.